This entry lists 21 T cell receptor beta chains sequenced from one sample in a study of a mutant IDH1 vaccine in newly diagnosed glioma. Their antigen targets remain unknown. TCRdb's copy holds only in-frame clones and misses some; the assay was immunoSEQ multiplex PCR. The top ten hold approximately 0.58% of the sample, which has approximately 80,000 clones, 91% seen once. Time point reported: week 5, during vaccination. Vaccinated patients received 300 ug of mutant IDH1 20-mer peptide per dose, with topical imiquimod. The starting material was PBMCs, obtained from a glioma patient whose treatment included an IDH1 peptide vaccine. The receptors derive from a woman aged 45-65 years with glioma.

The V and J genes are TRBV4-1 and TRBJ2-5; D call uncertain. This CDR3 comprises 14 residues. Per the germline V gene, CDR1 is MGHRA and CDR2 is YSYEKL. Trimming left V 4 bases short and J 4 bases short, with 13 bases between. This chain's CDR3 is CASSRRTPSETQYF. CDR3 DNA sequence: TGCGCCAGCAGCCGTAGAACCCCTTCAGAGACCCAGTACTTC.

The CDR3 nucleotides are TGTGCCAGCAGCTTGGGGGGTGTCACAGATACGCAGTATTTT. Amino acid sequence: CASSLGGVTDTQYF. The rearrangement joins TRBV5-6 to TRBJ2-3; no clear D gene. The V end lost 0 bases, the J end lost 2 bases, and 7 bases lay between the germline ends. Germline V gives CDR1 SGHDT, CDR2 YYEEEE. This CDR3 is built from 14 residues. The variable domain in full, with the rest retrieved from reference TRBV5-6 and TRBJ2-3, is DAGVTQSPTHLIKTRGQQVTLRCSPKSGHDTVSWYQQALGQGPQFIFQYYEEEERQRGNFPDRFSGHQFPNYSSELNVNALLLGDSALYLCASSLGGVTDTQYFGPGTRLTVL.

As DNA, the CDR3 is TGTGCCAGCAGCTTCCGGGACAACAGGGAGACCCAGTACTTC. Residues: CASSFRDNRETQYF. This chain joins TRBV5-8 and TRBJ2-5, with D maybe TRBD1 (6 bases). The CDR3 has 14 residues. V shed 2 bases and J shed 5 bases, with 13 bases lying between them. Germline CDR1 is SGHTS and CDR2 is YDEGEE.

This chain uses TRBV7-2 with TRBJ2-7; 7 nucleotides line up with TRBD1. The J segment lost 3 bases and the V segment lost 4 bases, leaving 6 bases of the junction unmatched. The CDR3 is 14 residues long. CDR1 is SGHTA and CDR2 is FQGNSA in the germline V gene. The CDR3 DNA follows: TGTGCCAGCAGCTCGACCGGGACAGACTACGAGCAGTACTTC. Its translation: CASSSTGTDYEQYF.

J is TRBJ2-1 and V is TRBV7-8; TRBD2 might be the D (6 bases). The length of the CDR3 is 18 residues. Germline assignment: CDR1 SGHVS and CDR2 FQNEAQ. The V end was cut by 3 bases, the J end by 1 base, with 19 bases between. The CDR3 is CASSLEGRVYFSYNEQFF. As DNA, the CDR3 is TGTGCCAGCAGCTTGGAGGGACGTGTCTATTTTTCCTACAATGAGCAGTTCTTC.

This rearrangement joins TRBV11-2 to TRBJ1-2; the match to TRBD1 covers 7 bases. Germline assignment: CDR1 SGHAT and CDR2 FQNNGV. This CDR3 has 16 amino acids. The V and J ends lost 1 base and 1 base, in that order; junction bases with no gene match: 6. The CDR3 sequence: CASSLGHTGVNYGYTF. CDR3 DNA sequence: TGTGCCAGCAGCTTAGGGCATACAGGGGTTAACTATGGCTACACCTTC.

The chain uses TRBV6-1 and TRBJ2-7; D is unclear. Trimming left V 6 bases short and J 4 bases short, with 19 bases between. Germline V gene sequence: CDR1 MNHNS, CDR2 SASEGT. This CDR3 spans 15 amino acids. This CDR3 is CASSPRTGLWYEQYF. CDR3 nucleotide sequence: TGTGCCAGCAGCCCTCGGACGGGCCTTTGGTACGAGCAGTACTTC.

V is TRBV7-6 and J is TRBJ1-5; D remains unclear. Germline lookup yields CDR1 SGHVS and CDR2 FNYEAQ. V lost 0 bases to trimming and J lost 3 bases, with 9 bases between them. The CDR3 has 15 residues. This chain's CDR3 is CASSLAAGFNQPQHF. CDR3 DNA sequence: TGTGCCAGCAGCTTAGCGGCGGGCTTCAATCAGCCCCAGCATTTT.

The rearrangement joins TRBV19 to TRBJ1-5; 7 bases are a match to TRBD1. The CDR3 is 18 amino acids. CDR1 is LNHDA, CDR2 SQIVND, per germline (reference sequence). With V trimmed by 6 bases and J by 1 base, 15 bases remained unmatched. In nucleotides, the CDR3 is TGTGCCAGTAGGGAAGACAGGGCCGCATGGGTAAGCAATCAGCCCCAGCATTTT. It translates to CASREDRAAWVSNQPQHF.

This clone has a single count. The V gene is TRBV27, the J gene TRBJ2-5; D not certain. CDR1 and CDR2 from the germline V gene are MNHEY and SMNVEV (reference sequence). CDR3 length equals 11 residues. With 7 bases removed from V and 5 bases from J, the gap between germline ends came to 8 bases. The CDR3 DNA sequence: TGTGCCAGCAAGTTTGGGGAGACCCAGTACTTC. Its protein is CASKFGETQYF.

The gene calls are TRBV5-1 and TRBJ2-1, with TRBD2 as a possible D gene (8 bases). Germline-derived CDR1 and CDR2 are SGHRS and YFSETQ. CDR3 length equals 16 residues. V lost 0 bases, J lost 5 bases, and 15 bases lay in between. The CDR3 nucleotides are TGCGCCAGCAGCTTGGTTGTAGCGGGACAGCACAATGAGCAGTTCTTC. Encoded protein: CASSLVVAGQHNEQFF.

This clone occurred a few times. This sequence joins TRBV7-9 and TRBJ2-7; D not certain. V gave up 5 bases and J gave up 3 bases, with 5 bases separating them. Looked up from germline, CDR1 is SEHNR and CDR2 is FQNEAQ (reference sequence). The CDR3 totals 11 residues. The CDR3 sequence: CASSSIYEQYF. CDR3 DNA: TGTGCCAGCAGCAGCATCTACGAGCAGTACTTC.

This clone was counted between two and nine times. V gene TRBV6-5 combines with J gene TRBJ1-1; weak D call: TRBD1 (5 bases). This CDR3 is 15 amino acids long. CDR1 is MNHEY, CDR2 SVGAGI, per germline. Trimming removed 2 bases at V and 2 bases at J, with 12 bases between. CDR3 loop: CASSYNHRINTEAFF. CDR3 DNA sequence: TGTGCCAGCAGTTACAACCACAGGATAAACACTGAAGCTTTCTTT.

The chain recombines TRBV29-1 with TRBJ1-1; the match to TRBD1 covers 7 bases. Germline lookup yields CDR1 SQVTM and CDR2 ANQGSEA. V shed 6 bases and J 3 bases; nucleotides not matched to a gene: 7. This CDR3 region has 13 residues. CDR3 loop: CSVADRSYTEAFF. The CDR3 DNA is TGCAGCGTGGCGGACAGGTCCTACACTGAAGCTTTCTTT.

The chain employs TRBV5-1 and TRBJ2-7; 8 positions match TRBD2. Germline CDR1 reads SGHRS; CDR2 reads YFSETQ. Trimming at V came to 5 bases and at J to 4 bases, leaving 8 bases not matched to a gene. The CDR3 has 14 amino acids. The CDR3 bases are TGCGCCAGCAGAATCCGGGGGGGTAGTTACGAGCAGTACTTC. Translation: CASRIRGGSYEQYF.

The sample holds a few counts of this clone. The rearrangement uses TRBV5-1 and TRBJ2-5, with D possibly TRBD1 on 5 matching bases. Trimming cost V 4 bases and J 2 bases, with 15 bases left between them. Germline V gene data show CDR1 as SGHRS and CDR2 as YFSETQ. This CDR3 comprises 15 residues. CDR3 coding DNA: TGCGCCAGCAGCCCGGAACCAGGGTCACAAGAGACCCAGTACTTC. Amino acids: CASSPEPGSQETQYF.

V usage is TRBV6-6 and J usage is TRBJ1-1; D perhaps matches TRBD1 (5 bases). This CDR3 is built from 13 residues. V was shortened by 6 bases and J by 2 bases, with 10 bases between the two germline ends. The germline V gene has CDR1 MNHNY and CDR2 SVGAGI (reference sequence). The CDR3 loop reads CASRIDSNTEAFF. The CDR3 bases are TGTGCCAGCAGGATAGACAGTAACACTGAAGCTTTCTTT.

This clone has a handful of counts. The V and J genes are TRBV30 and TRBJ2-7; TRBD1 is a possible D gene (5 bases). CDR3 length: 11 amino acids. Deletions cut 3 bases from V and 3 bases from J, with 6 bases between. The germline V gene has CDR1 GTSNPN and CDR2 SVGIG (reference sequence). The CDR3 DNA reads TGTGCCTGGAGCCAGGGCTACGAGCAGTACTTC. Protein product: CAWSQGYEQYF.

The table lists this clone with a count of one. V and J are TRBV11-2 and TRBJ2-3; 7 nucleotides match TRBD2. CDR3 size: 15 residues. V shed 5 bases, J shed 5 bases, and the junction held 10 bases outside the gene matches. Germline values: CDR1 SGHAT, CDR2 FQNNGV. CDR3 in DNA: TGTGCCAGCAGCCCGATCGGGGGGAGAGTAGATACGCAGTATTTT. It is translated as CASSPIGGRVDTQYF.

The chain links TRBV5-1 to TRBJ1-1; unclear D gene. CDR3 length: 14 residues. V was shortened by 1 base and J by 0 bases, with 7 bases between the two germline ends. Germline lookup yields CDR1 SGHRS and CDR2 YFSETQ. In DNA form, the CDR3 reads TGCGCCAGCAGCTTGACGGTTGTGAACACTGAAGCTTTCTTT. This codes for CASSLTVVNTEAFF.

V and J are TRBV5-6 and TRBJ1-2; weak D call: TRBD1 (5 bases). The CDR3 is 14 amino acids. V was clipped by 4 bases and J by 0 bases, with 10 bases between them. Per the germline V gene, CDR1 is SGHDT and CDR2 is YYEEEE. The CDR3 is CASSVGASNYGYTF. In nucleotides, the CDR3 is TGTGCCAGCAGCGTCGGGGCATCTAACTATGGCTACACCTTC.